Shown below are 21 T cell receptor beta chains from a single sample sequenced in a study of cytomegalovirus exposure and HLA in healthy donors. The study ran its PCR with 60 Vbeta and 13 Jbeta primers. Repertoires were generated with immunoSEQ multiplex PCR, while TCRdb's copy carries only in-frame clones and drops some. The sample table includes tens of thousands of clones. Material: PBMCs. These receptors originate from a female donor in good health and CMV-seropositive.

This chain connects TRBV5-4 to TRBJ1-1, with D possibly matching TRBD1 (5 bases). Looked up from germline, CDR1 is SGHNT and CDR2 is YYREEE (reference sequence). This CDR3 has 15 residues. The V and J ends lost 4 bases and 0 bases respectively, with 13 bases between them. Here the CDR3 reads CASSRGGDLNTEAFF. CDR3 nucleotide sequence: TGTGCCAGCAGCCGGGGAGGGGACCTGAACACTGAAGCTTTCTTT. Full variable domain (rest looked up from reference TRBV5-4 and TRBJ1-1): ETGVTQSPTHLIKTRGQQVTLRCSSQSGHNTVSWYQQALGQGPQFIFQYYREEENGRGNFPPRFSGLQFPNYSSELNVNALELDDSALYLCASSRGGDLNTEAFFGQGTRLTVV.

The chain combines TRBV7-2 with TRBJ1-4, with no clear D. Deletions cut 5 bases from V and 5 bases from J, with 12 bases between. Germline lookup yields CDR1 SGHTA and CDR2 FQGNSA. The CDR3 length is 14 residues. CDR3 residues: CASSPAGVNEKLFF. Written as DNA, the CDR3 is TGTGCCAGCAGCCCCGCCGGAGTCAATGAAAAACTGTTTTTT.

The V call is TRBV28, the J call TRBJ1-2, with 7 bases identical to TRBD1. Germline-derived CDR1 and CDR2 are MDHEN and SYDVKM. The CDR3 spans 12 residues. The junction had 1 base not matched to a gene; V was cut back by 5 bases and J by 4 bases. DNA of the CDR3: TGTGCCAGCAGTACAGGGGTCTATGGCTACACCTTC. Amino acids: CASSTGVYGYTF.

The rearrangement uses TRBV11-2 and TRBJ1-1, with D possibly matching TRBD1 (5 bases). CDR3 length: 13 residues. CDR1 SGHAT and CDR2 FQNNGV come from the germline V gene. V lost 0 bases and J lost 5, with 7 bases in between. The CDR3 nucleotides are TGTGCCAGCAGCTTAGAGAGGACAACTGAAGCTTTCTTT. Its protein is CASSLERTTEAFF.

The chain uses TRBV4-3 and TRBJ1-6, with 9 bases matching TRBD1. Germline V gene data show CDR1 as LGHNA and CDR2 as YSLEER. The CDR3 consists of 16 residues. Trimming took 3 bases from V and 7 from J; bases not matched to a gene: 7. In DNA, the CDR3 is TGCGCCAGCAGCCAGGCCCAGGGGACAGGGAATTCACCCCTCCACTTT. Translated, it gives CASSQAQGTGNSPLHF.

This rearrangement joins TRBV19 to TRBJ1-3; no firm D call. V was cut by 7 bases and J by 0 bases, with 4 bases left in between. This CDR3 contains 12 residues. Per the germline V gene, CDR1 is LNHDA and CDR2 is SQIVND (reference sequence). CDR3 in amino acids: CASTFSGNTIYF. CDR3 bases: TGTGCCAGTACATTCTCTGGAAACACCATATATTTT.

The genes are TRBV25-1 and TRBJ1-2; 11 nucleotides align to TRBD1. The V segment lost 2 bases and the J segment 6 bases; nucleotides outside the gene matches: 8. The length of the CDR3 is 16 residues. CDR1 MGHDK and CDR2 SYGVNS come from the germline V gene. This chain's CDR3 is CASSEPGTGGPNGYTF. The CDR3 nucleotides read TGTGCCAGCAGTGAACCCGGGACAGGGGGACCCAATGGCTACACCTTC.

The chain has TRBV18 and TRBJ2-7; no firm D call. The CDR3 totals 15 residues. V lost 0 bases and J lost 5, with 14 bases in between. CDR1 and CDR2 (germline): KGHSH, LQKENI. For the CDR3, the DNA is TGTGCCAGCTCACCACCCATAATAGATCCCCACGAGCAGTACTTC. Protein sequence: CASSPPIIDPHEQYF.

V gene TRBV4-1 combines with J gene TRBJ2-7; 9 bases are a match to TRBD2. The V and J ends lost 2 bases and 2 bases, in that order; junction bases with no gene match: 10. The CDR3 extends over 17 amino acids. Germline lookup yields CDR1 MGHRA and CDR2 YSYEKL. The CDR3 loop is CASSQKIAGASPYEQYF. In DNA form, the CDR3 reads TGCGCCAGCAGCCAAAAGATAGCGGGGGCATCCCCCTACGAGCAGTACTTC.

The rearrangement uses TRBV5-1 and TRBJ2-7, with 14 bases that match TRBD2. This CDR3 comprises 14 residues. Germline-derived CDR1 and CDR2 are SGHRS and YFSETQ. V was clipped by 4 bases and J by 5 bases; unmatched bases: 2. CDR3: CASSGTSGSNEQYF. In nucleotides, the CDR3 is TGCGCCAGCAGCGGGACTAGCGGGAGTAACGAGCAGTACTTC.

The chain recombines TRBV18 with TRBJ2-3; TRBD1 might be the D (6 bases). This CDR3 spans 14 amino acids. The V and J ends lost 3 bases and 4 bases respectively, with 11 bases between them. CDR1 is KGHSH and CDR2 is LQKENI in the germline V gene. The CDR3 DNA reads as TGTGCCAGCTCACCGGGGGCCTCGGCAGATACGCAGTATTTT. Amino acids: CASSPGASADTQYF.

The chain combines TRBV29-1 with TRBJ2-5, with D unclear. The DNA end lines up better with TRBJ2-7; the J call may be wrong. Germline V gives CDR1 SQVTM, CDR2 ANQGSEA. The CDR3 is 12 residues long. This CDR3 is CSVEGQSYEQYF. CDR3 in DNA: TGCAGCGTTGAAGGACAATCCTACGAGCAGTACTTC.

This chain uses TRBV28 with TRBJ2-5; possibly TRBD1 for D (5 bases). This CDR3 comprises 15 residues. Germline CDR1 reads MDHEN; CDR2 reads SYDVKM. Deletions cut 3 bases from V and 4 bases from J, with 15 bases between. Written as DNA, the CDR3 is TGTGCCAGCAGTTTCGTACAGGTCGGCGGAGAGACCCAGTACTTC. Protein: CASSFVQVGGETQYF.

This rearrangement joins TRBV18 to TRBJ1-1; D call uncertain. This CDR3 has 14 residues. Trimming took off 2 bases at V and 5 bases at J, with 12 bases between the two ends. Germline V gene lookup returns CDR1 KGHSH and CDR2 LQKENI. CDR3 DNA: TGTGCCAGCTCACCAATGGCGAGAGGGACTGAAGCTTTCTTT. Amino acids: CASSPMARGTEAFF.

This chain uses TRBV5-6 with TRBJ2-6; TRBD2 might be the D (5 bases). V gave up 2 bases and J gave up 4 bases, with 10 bases separating them. Per germline, CDR1 SGHDT and CDR2 YYEEEE. This CDR3 has 15 residues. This chain's CDR3 is CASSFLRRGANVLTF. As DNA, the CDR3 is TGTGCCAGCAGCTTCCTCCGGAGGGGGGCCAACGTCCTGACTTTC.

The chain carries TRBV6-6 and TRBJ2-7; 9 bases align to TRBD2. Trimming removed 7 bases from V and 0 bases from J; junction bases left unmatched: 7. Germline CDR1 MNHNY, CDR2 SVGAGI (reference sequence). The CDR3 loop spans 15 amino acids. The CDR3, as DNA: TGTGCCAGCACCCAAGCGGGGGGTCGCTCCTACGAGCAGTACTTC. Translated: CASTQAGGRSYEQYF.

The chain combines TRBV18 with TRBJ2-6; D remains unclear. CDR1 is KGHSH, CDR2 LQKENI, per germline. This CDR3 is built from 14 residues. Trimming left V 6 bases short and J 1 base short, with 7 bases between. CDR3 DNA: TGTGCCAGCTCCCTCTCTTCTGGGGCCAACGTCCTGACTTTC. This sequence encodes CASSLSSGANVLTF. Filled out from reference TRBV18 and TRBJ2-6, the complete variable domain reads NAGVMQNPRHLVRRRGQEARLRCSPMKGHSHVYWYRQLPEEGLKFMVYLQKENIIDESGMPKERFSAEFPKEGPSILRIQQVVRGDSAAYFCASSLSSGANVLTFGAGSRLTVL.

The rearrangement links TRBV9 to TRBJ2-2, with D perhaps matching TRBD1 (5 bases). Germline V lookup: CDR1 SGDLS, CDR2 YYNGEE. Between the trimmed V and J ends, which lost 3 bases and 3 bases, there was a span of 18 bases. The CDR3 length is 17 residues. The CDR3 bases are TGTGCCAGCAGCGCTAATTCTAGGGGCGCCTACACCGGGGAGCTGTTTTTT. This codes for CASSANSRGAYTGELFF.

This chain connects TRBV7-9 to TRBJ1-2; TRBD1 matches at 7 bases. V lost 5 bases, J lost 5 bases, and 11 bases stayed unmatched. Germline CDR1 SEHNR, CDR2 FQNEAQ (reference sequence). The CDR3 consists of 15 residues. The chain's CDR3 is CASSPRQGVRYGYTF. CDR3 DNA sequence: TGTGCCAGCAGCCCCCGACAGGGAGTACGGTATGGCTACACCTTC.

This chain connects TRBV9 to TRBJ2-5; tentatively, D is TRBD2 (5 bases). CDR3 size: 15 residues. The germline V and J ends were trimmed by 5 bases and 2 bases, with 16 bases remaining between them. Germline V gene sequence: CDR1 SGDLS, CDR2 YYNGEE. CDR3: CASSSYPGLQETQYF. The DNA of the CDR3 is TGTGCCAGCAGTTCGTACCCTGGACTGCAAGAGACCCAGTACTTC.

V and J are TRBV4-1 and TRBJ2-5; TRBD2 matches at 14 bases. The CDR3 has 16 amino acids. Germline CDR1 and CDR2: MGHRA and YSYEKL. J was trimmed by 5 bases and V by 2 bases; bases with no gene match: 4. The CDR3 sequence is CASSQTGLAGVETQYF. The CDR3, as DNA: TGCGCCAGCAGCCAAACGGGACTAGCGGGGGTTGAGACCCAGTACTTC.